This T cell receptor beta chain was identified during a study of blood T cell repertoires in COVID-19. For the study at large: The samples span acute and convalescent COVID-19 from the United States, Italy and Spain. Sources were T cells, B-cell-depleted T cells, or PBMCs; the material itself was cDNA or gDNA.

Participants' reported clinical history set cohort assignment. Cohort 3 donors counted as recovered after two negative PCRs, clearance, or resolved symptoms. Sequenced by immunoSEQ multiplex PCR; TCRdb stores in-frame clones only, minus some. This sample has fewer than 500,000 clones, with roughly nine tenths found just once. The CDR3 extends over 14 amino acids. Germline V gene data show CDR1 as LNHDA and CDR2 as SQIVND (reference sequence). The V gene lost 7 bases and the J gene lost 4 bases, with 14 bases spanning the gap. The V gene is TRBV19, the J gene TRBJ1-5, with D unresolved. Sequenced: PBMCs or T cells enriched from blood (not recorded which). This TCR came from a man younger than 40 who had recovered from COVID-19. CDR3 sequence: CASKEVALNQPQHF. CDR3 DNA sequence: TGTGCCAGTAAGGAGGTCGCCCTTAATCAGCCCCAGCATTTT.